The 29 T cell receptor beta chains listed next were all sequenced from one sample in a study of OX40 agonist ivuxolimab in advanced cancers. The method was immunoSEQ multiplex PCR; TCRdb's version includes in-frame clones alone and lacks a portion of them. The sample has under 100,000 clones, roughly 92% seen once. The specimen comprised CD4+ or CD8+ T cells sorted from blood, sampled in a trial of the OX40 agonist ivuxolimab. Source of these receptors: an adult with an advanced solid tumor such as melanoma, head and neck, liver or kidney cancer.

The gene calls are TRBV2 and TRBJ1-5, with 7 bases fitting TRBD1. The CDR3 totals 15 residues. V was clipped by 7 bases and J by 1 base; unmatched bases: 7. Germline CDR1 SNHLY, CDR2 FYNNEI. This CDR3 is CASKRQGPSNQPQHF. The CDR3 bases are TGTGCCAGCAAAAGACAGGGTCCGAGCAATCAGCCCCAGCATTTT.

This sequence joins TRBV6-6 and TRBJ2-3; tentatively, D is TRBD1 or TRBD2 (6 bases each). Trimming took off 1 base at V and 9 bases at J, with 11 bases between the two ends. CDR1 and CDR2 from the germline V gene are MNHNY and SVGAGI (reference sequence). CDR3 length: 13 amino acids. The CDR3 sequence is CASSYYTGGTQYF. Here the CDR3 DNA reads TGTGCCAGCAGTTACTATACCGGGGGCACGCAGTATTTT.

The CDR3 is CASSISQPGAHMVRAFF. Here the CDR3 DNA reads TGTGCCAGTAGTATATCTCAGCCAGGGGCCCACATGGTAAGAGCTTTCTTT. The chain employs TRBV19 and TRBJ1-1; D may be TRBD1 (6 bases). Germline V gene sequence: CDR1 LNHDA, CDR2 SQIVND (reference sequence). This CDR3 has 17 residues. V shed 2 bases and J shed 10 bases, with 26 bases lying between them.

This chain connects TRBV21-1 to TRBJ2-2; TRBD2 was called by the table and not checked on the DNA. TRBV21-1 is given as a pseudogene. This CDR3 comprises 16 residues. The CDR3 loop is CASSELIAGSTGELFF. CDR3 DNA: TGTGCCAGCAGCGAACTAATAGCGGGGTCGACCGGGGAGCTGTTTTTT.

This chain connects TRBV9 to TRBJ1-2; D unclear. This CDR3 comprises 13 residues. The V gene lost 0 bases and the J gene lost 3 bases, with 6 bases spanning the gap. The germline V gene has CDR1 SGDLS and CDR2 YYNGEE. This CDR3 is CASSVVADYGYTF. CDR3 in DNA: TGTGCCAGCAGCGTAGTGGCAGACTATGGCTACACCTTC.

V usage is TRBV6-1 and J usage is TRBJ1-3; no firm D call. The CDR3 runs 15 residues. V was cut by 2 bases and J by 6 bases, with 14 bases left in between. The germline gives CDR1 MNHNS, CDR2 SASEGT. The CDR3 bases are TGTGCCAGCAGTGAATCTGAAGCCTCTTTAAACACCATATATTTT. Its translation is CASSESEASLNTIYF.

The CDR3 reads CASSSGKVQETQYF. The CDR3 nucleotides read TGTGCCAGCAGTTCCGGAAAGGTCCAAGAGACCCAGTACTTC. V is TRBV6-5 and J is TRBJ2-5; D is unresolved. V lost 4 bases, J lost 1 base, and 10 bases lay in between. This CDR3 comprises 14 residues. The germline CDR1 and CDR2 sequences are MNHEY and SVGAGI.

This sequence joins TRBV9 and TRBJ1-6; possible D gene TRBD1, 5 bases. V lost 0 bases to trimming and J lost 0 bases, with 7 bases between them. Germline values: CDR1 SGDLS, CDR2 YYNGEE. The CDR3 is made up of 16 amino acids. CDR3 nucleotides: TGTGCCAGCAGCGTAGGGGGGTCCTCCTATAATTCACCCCTCCACTTT. It codes for CASSVGGSSYNSPLHF.

The chain combines TRBV6-5 with TRBJ1-3; 10 bases align to TRBD1. The ends lost 6 bases at V and 8 bases at J; junction bases unmatched: 7. This CDR3 contains 14 residues. Germline loops: CDR1 MNHEY, CDR2 SVGAGI. The CDR3 reads CASSPGTGADTIYF. DNA for the CDR3: TGTGCCAGCAGCCCCGGGACAGGGGCGGACACCATATATTTT.

CDR3 region: CASSPRTGDYGYTF. The CDR3 DNA reads TGTGCCAGCAGTCCTCGGACAGGGGACTATGGCTACACCTTC. This chain uses TRBV27 with TRBJ1-2; TRBD1 aligns across 9 bases. The V gene end was trimmed by 5 bases and the J gene end by 3 bases; junction bases not matched to a gene: 4. The CDR3 sequence is 14 residues long. The germline CDR1 and CDR2 sequences are MNHEY and SMNVEV (reference sequence).

The V call is TRBV6-5, the J call TRBJ1-1; no firm D call. This CDR3 spans 15 amino acids. Germline V gives CDR1 MNHEY, CDR2 SVGAGI. V lost 5 bases and J lost 1, with 14 bases in between. CDR3 nucleotide sequence: TGTGCCAGCAGTCTCTACTCGAATTGGAACACTGAAGCTTTCTTT. Protein: CASSLYSNWNTEAFF.

The sample holds one count of this clone. The chain joins TRBV6-4 to TRBJ2-1; 8 bases are shared with TRBD1. Germline assignment: CDR1 MRHNA and CDR2 SNTAGT. The CDR3 extends over 16 amino acids. J gave up 0 bases and V 6 bases, and 7 bases lay outside the gene matches. CDR3 sequence (DNA): TGTGCCAGCAGCGCCAGACAGGGGAGCTCCTACAATGAGCAGTTCTTC. It encodes CASSARQGSSYNEQFF.

V usage is TRBV27 and J usage is TRBJ1-6, with D possibly being TRBD1 (6 bases). The CDR3 extends over 16 amino acids. Germline V gives CDR1 MNHEY, CDR2 SMNVEV (reference sequence). V dropped 5 bases and J dropped 2 bases, with 13 bases sitting between them. The DNA for the CDR3 is TGTGCCAGCAGTATGAAGGGGGATCCCTATAATTCACCCCTCCACTTT. Translated, it gives CASSMKGDPYNSPLHF.

The chain combines TRBV14 with TRBJ2-1; 8 bases agree with TRBD2. The CDR3 extends over 15 amino acids. V lost 4 bases, J lost 9 bases, and 11 bases stayed unmatched. Looked up from germline, CDR1 is SGHDN and CDR2 is FVKESK. For the CDR3, the DNA is TGTGCCAGCAGCCTCGGGAGGGCAGAAAATAGTGAGCAGTTCTTC. It yields the protein CASSLGRAENSEQFF.

The V and J genes are TRBV18 and TRBJ2-5; D unclear. CDR1 KGHSH and CDR2 LQKENI come from the germline V gene. V was pared by 0 bases and J by 1 base, with 15 bases between. The CDR3 runs to 17 residues. DNA for the CDR3: TGTGCCAGCTCACCACCAAGACTGGGCTTCTCCCAAGAGACCCAGTACTTC. This sequence encodes CASSPPRLGFSQETQYF.

This chain joins TRBV5-4 and TRBJ2-2, with unresolved D. Germline values: CDR1 SGHNT, CDR2 YYREEE (reference sequence). V gave up 3 bases and J gave up 8 bases, with 11 bases separating them. This CDR3 is built from 13 residues. The chain's CDR3 is CASSSSQQGELFF. The CDR3 region has the DNA TGTGCCAGCAGCTCCAGCCAACAGGGGGAGCTGTTTTTT.

This chain uses TRBV20-1 with TRBJ1-3; no clear D. Germline CDR1 is DFQATT and CDR2 is SNEGSKA (reference sequence). V was clipped by 0 bases and J by 7 bases, with 4 bases between them. The CDR3 loop spans 11 amino acids. DNA of the CDR3: TGCAGTGCTAGAGAAAGTAACACCATATATTTT. Amino acids: CSARESNTIYF.

In its sample, this clone was seen once. The chain is built from TRBV6-5 and TRBJ1-1; a possible D gene is TRBD1 (6 bases). The CDR3 totals 14 residues. V shed 7 bases and J shed 3 bases, with 15 bases lying between them. Per germline, CDR1 MNHEY and CDR2 SVGAGI. The CDR3 spells CASTKRGADTEAFF. The CDR3 DNA is TGTGCCAGCACCAAACGGGGGGCGGACACTGAAGCTTTCTTT.

This clone was seen only a few times. This chain links TRBV30 with TRBJ2-7; D possibly corresponds to TRBD1 (6 bases). Germline-derived CDR1 and CDR2 are GTSNPN and SVGIG (reference sequence). V dropped 0 bases and J dropped 5 bases, with 11 bases sitting between them. CDR3 size: 13 residues. The CDR3 DNA reads TGTGCCTGGAGTGTAGGACAGTTCGACGAGCAGTACTTC. Translating it yields CAWSVGQFDEQYF. The full variable domain, with the rest looked up from reference TRBV30 and TRBJ2-7, is SQTIHQWPATLVQPVGSPLSLECTVEGTSNPNLYWYRQAAGRGLQLLFYSVGIGQISSEVPQNLSASRPQDRQFILSSKKLLLSDSGFYLCAWSVGQFDEQYFGPGTRLTVT.

The gene calls are TRBV9 and TRBJ2-5; 8 nucleotides match TRBD2. Unmatched junction bases numbered 10, after V lost 4 bases and J lost 2 bases. The CDR3 is 16 amino acids. The germline gives CDR1 SGDLS, CDR2 YYNGEE. Here the CDR3 reads CASSPRTGLGQETQYF. The CDR3 coding sequence is TGTGCCAGCAGCCCCCGCACGGGACTAGGGCAAGAGACCCAGTACTTC.

This chain joins TRBV5-1 and TRBJ2-3, with D perhaps matching TRBD2 (5 bases). The CDR3 extends over 15 amino acids. V was shortened by 2 bases and J by 6 bases, with 16 bases between the two germline ends. Germline V CDR1 and CDR2: SGHRS, YFSETQ. For the CDR3, the DNA is TGCGCCAGCAGCTTATACGGTCGGGGTCGGGATACGCAGTATTTT. This encodes CASSLYGRGRDTQYF.

In its sample, this clone was seen once. The V call is TRBV10-3, the J call TRBJ1-5; D remains ambiguous. The CDR3 covers 14 residues. V dropped 6 bases and J dropped 2 bases, with 11 bases sitting between them. The germline V gene has CDR1 ENHRY and CDR2 SYGVKD. CDR3 loop: CAIREEGGNQPQHF. CDR3 DNA: TGTGCCATCAGAGAGGAAGGTGGCAATCAGCCCCAGCATTTT.

V usage is TRBV23-1 and J usage is TRBJ2-4, with 12 bases matching TRBD1. TRBV23-1 is an ORF, with its function uncertain. The CDR3 contains 17 residues. V gave up 5 bases and J gave up 5 bases; unmatched junction bases: 10. The CDR3 DNA is TGCGCCAGCAGTTCCAGGGGACAGGGGGCTTGTCAAAACATTCAGTACTTC. Translation gives CASSSRGQGACQNIQYF.

The V call is TRBV18, the J call TRBJ1-5; the D gene is possibly TRBD1 (5 bases). The CDR3 has 13 amino acids. Trimming took 3 bases from V and 7 from J, leaving 10 bases between them. Germline V gene lookup returns CDR1 KGHSH and CDR2 LQKENI. CDR3 amino acids: CASSPGAGQPQHF. DNA of the CDR3: TGTGCCAGCTCACCCGGGGCAGGACAGCCCCAGCATTTT. The full variable domain, rest sourced from reference TRBV18 and TRBJ1-5, is NAGVMQNPRHLVRRRGQEARLRCSPMKGHSHVYWYRQLPEEGLKFMVYLQKENIIDESGMPKERFSAEFPKEGPSILRIQQVVRGDSAAYFCASSPGAGQPQHFGDGTRLSIL.

V is TRBV27 and J is TRBJ2-4; tentative D call: TRBD1 (6 bases). CDR1 MNHEY and CDR2 SMNVEV come from the germline V gene (reference sequence). CDR3 length equals 19 residues. V lost 5 bases to trimming and J lost 0 bases, with 23 bases between them. This CDR3 is CASSLRGTTVAIAKNIQYF. CDR3 sequence (DNA): TGTGCCAGCAGTCTTAGGGGGACGACAGTTGCGATAGCCAAAAACATTCAGTACTTC.

The genes are TRBV19 and TRBJ1-5; D might be TRBD1 (5 bases). The germline V and J ends were trimmed by 7 bases and 0 bases, with 16 bases remaining between them. In germline, CDR1 is LNHDA, CDR2 SQIVND (reference sequence). The CDR3 is 16 amino acids. CDR3 sequence: CASIPRGGYSNQPQHF. The CDR3 region has the DNA TGTGCCAGTATTCCCCGGGGGGGGTATAGCAATCAGCCCCAGCATTTT.

A single count supports this clone. This chain joins TRBV6-6 and TRBJ1-4, with D perhaps matching TRBD1 (5 bases). V was shortened by 7 bases and J by 2 bases, with 11 bases between the two germline ends. CDR1 is MNHNY, CDR2 SVGAGI, per germline (reference sequence). The length of the CDR3 is 14 residues. In DNA, the CDR3 is TGTGCCAGCACCCTGGACATGACTAATGAAAAACTGTTTTTT. This translates into CASTLDMTNEKLFF.

V is TRBV21-1 and J is TRBJ2-1; the D segment call TRBD2 is taken from the table without a DNA check. TRBV21-1 is a recognized pseudogene. The length of the CDR3 is 17 residues. CDR3 residues: CASSTADCRDSYNEQFF. CDR3 nucleotide sequence: TGTGCCAGCAGCACAGCGGACTGCCGGGACTCCTACAATGAGCAGTTCTTC.

The V gene is TRBV7-3, the J gene TRBJ2-5; no clear D gene. The germline V gene encodes CDR1 SGHTA and CDR2 FQGTGA. The ends were cut back, 1 base at V and 5 bases at J, with 11 bases in the middle. The length of the CDR3 is 14 residues. Here the CDR3 DNA reads TGTGCCAGCAGCTTAAGCGCAGGTCCGGAGACCCAGTACTTC. This gives the protein CASSLSAGPETQYF.